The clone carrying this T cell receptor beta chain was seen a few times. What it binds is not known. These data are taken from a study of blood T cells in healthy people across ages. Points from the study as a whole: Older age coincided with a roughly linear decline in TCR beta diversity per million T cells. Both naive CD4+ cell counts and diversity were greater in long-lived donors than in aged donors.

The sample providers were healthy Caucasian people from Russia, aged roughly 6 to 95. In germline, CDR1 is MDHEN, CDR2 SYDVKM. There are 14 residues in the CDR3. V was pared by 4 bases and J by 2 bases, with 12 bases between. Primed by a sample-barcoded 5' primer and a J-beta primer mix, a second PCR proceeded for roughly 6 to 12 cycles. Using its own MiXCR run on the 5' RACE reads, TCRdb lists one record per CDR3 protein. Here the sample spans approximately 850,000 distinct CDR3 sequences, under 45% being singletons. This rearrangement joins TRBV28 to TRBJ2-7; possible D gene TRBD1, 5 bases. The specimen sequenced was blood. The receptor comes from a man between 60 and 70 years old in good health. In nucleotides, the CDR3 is TGTGCCAGCAGTTCCGTGACAGTCCCCTACGAGCAGTACTTC. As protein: CASSSVTVPYEQYF.